One sample yielded the 16 T cell receptor beta chains listed below, sequenced in a study of vaccination and CD4 T cells after COVID-19. An Oncomine TCR Beta short-read assay was used to sequence the DNA from cultured CD4+ T cells. TCRdb re-derived calls from the PCR reads in MiXCR, one entry per CDR3 protein. The sample has approximately 9,500 distinct CDR3 sequences, approximately 30% seen once; the top ten hold 9.8%. Antigen specificity for these receptors is unknown. Treatment denoted: approximately 11-day PBMC culture with coronavirus spike peptide pools or control peptides (ViraFEST assay). The sample in question was CD4+ T cells from blood, cultured in vitro, obtained after SARS-CoV-2 vaccination. All receptors derive from a human donor who had recovered from COVID-19.

This clonotype appeared a single time. The genes are TRBV28 and TRBJ2-6; D remains unclear. The CDR3 is 12 residues long. Looked up from germline, CDR1 is MDHEN and CDR2 is SYDVKM. The V and J ends lost 6 bases and 4 bases respectively, with 4 bases between them. This CDR3 reads CASRTGANVLTF. CDR3 DNA sequence: TGTGCCAGCAGAACGGGGGCCAACGTCCTGACTTTC.

This clonotype has just a few counts. The rearrangement links TRBV7-2 to TRBJ2-1; D remains ambiguous. Germline assignment: CDR1 SGHTA and CDR2 FQGNSA. This CDR3 spans 16 amino acids. Deletions cut 5 bases from V and 1 base from J, with 15 bases between. The CDR3 sequence is CASSDSWGFSYNEQFF. DNA for the CDR3: TGTGCCAGCAGCGATTCCTGGGGTTTTTCCTACAATGAGCAGTTCTTC.

The J gene is TRBJ1-3, the V gene TRBV20-1, with a weak D call TRBD1 (6 bases). CDR3 size: 15 residues. Germline assignment: CDR1 DFQATT and CDR2 SNEGSKA (reference sequence). Trimming left V 0 bases short and J 0 bases short, with 9 bases between. For the CDR3, the DNA is TGCAGTGCTAGAGATGCGGACAGCTCTGGAAACACCATATATTTT. Translated: CSARDADSSGNTIYF.

The V and J genes are TRBV20-1 and TRBJ1-2; D call uncertain. This CDR3 has 15 amino acids. CDR1 is DFQATT and CDR2 is SNEGSKA in the germline V gene (reference sequence). The V and J ends lost 3 bases and 3 bases respectively, with 17 bases between them. The CDR3 loop is CSARVNRVGDYGYTF. DNA for the CDR3: TGCAGTGCTAGGGTGAATCGGGTGGGAGACTATGGCTACACCTTC.

This clonotype is medium-sized (0.01 to 0.1%). The chain links TRBV6-2 or TRBV6-3 to TRBJ2-6; D call uncertain. Germline CDR1 reads MNHEY; CDR2 reads SVGEGT. This CDR3 is 16 amino acids long. V was trimmed by 0 bases and J by 0 bases, leaving 6 bases between them. CDR3 in DNA: TGTGCCAGCAGTTACTCTTCCCCCTCTGGGGCCAACGTCCTGACTTTC. This gives the protein CASSYSSPSGANVLTF.

The gene calls are TRBV28 and TRBJ1-2, with 7 positions matching TRBD1. The CDR3 sequence is 13 residues long. Germline V gene sequence: CDR1 MDHEN, CDR2 SYDVKM. Trimming removed 8 bases from V and 2 bases from J; junction bases left unmatched: 5. CDR3 sequence reads: CASGTALNYGYTF. CDR3 bases: TGTGCCAGCGGGACAGCCCTAAACTATGGCTACACCTTC.

This clonotype appeared a few times. V is TRBV7-3 and J is TRBJ2-6, with TRBD2 matching 7 bases. Germline V gene data show CDR1 as SGHTA and CDR2 as FQGTGA. The CDR3 extends over 17 amino acids. Losses at the gene ends were 1 base for V and 0 bases for J; bases not matched to a gene: 3. The CDR3 reads CASSLNGRSSGANVLTF. CDR3 in DNA: TGTGCCAGCAGCTTAAACGGGAGGAGCTCTGGGGCCAACGTCCTGACTTTC.

The chain links TRBV24-1 to TRBJ2-2, with D unclear. CDR3 size: 15 residues. V was cut by 4 bases and J by 6 bases, with 14 bases left in between. CDR1 and CDR2 from the germline V gene are KGHDR and SFDVKD. This chain's CDR3 is CATSEAKGGAGELFF. The CDR3 coding sequence is TGTGCCACCAGTGAGGCTAAAGGTGGTGCCGGGGAGCTGTTTTTT.

The chain uses TRBV7-2 and TRBJ2-3; D not certain. This CDR3 is built from 12 residues. V gave up 5 bases and J gave up 7 bases, with 10 bases separating them. The germline V gene has CDR1 SGHTA and CDR2 FQGNSA. For the CDR3, the DNA is TGTGCCAGCAGCGTAATTGAGAATACGCAGTATTTT. It yields the protein CASSVIENTQYF.

The rearrangement links TRBV20-1 to TRBJ2-7, with TRBD1 identical over 9 bases. V shed 6 bases, J shed 3 bases, and the junction held 12 bases outside the gene matches. The germline gives CDR1 DFQATT, CDR2 SNEGSKA (reference sequence). This CDR3 has 15 residues. DNA for the CDR3: TGCAGTGCCGGTTTGCTCGGGACAGGGTTCTACGAGCAGTACTTC. Its protein product is CSAGLLGTGFYEQYF.

This chain connects TRBV12-3 or TRBV12-4 to TRBJ2-7, with D unclear. Trimming stripped 4 bases from V and 5 bases from J, with 12 bases between. There are 13 residues in the CDR3. CDR3 DNA sequence: TGTGCCAGCAGTTGGAAAGTCGGGCACGAGCAGTACTTC. Protein product: CASSWKVGHEQYF.

The gene calls are TRBV12-3 or TRBV12-4 and TRBJ2-1, with TRBD2 matching 11 bases. V shed 3 bases and J 2 bases; nucleotides not matched to a gene: 9. This CDR3 has 18 residues. CDR3 protein: CASSLTSGMIRAYNEQFF. The CDR3 nucleotides are TGTGCCAGCAGTTTGACTAGCGGGATGATTAGAGCCTACAATGAGCAGTTCTTC.

The rearrangement joins TRBV20-1 to TRBJ2-3; D not certain. Trimming removed 1 base from V and 4 bases from J, with 27 bases in between. This CDR3 is built from 19 residues. CDR1 is DFQATT, CDR2 SNEGSKA, per germline (reference sequence). The CDR3 bases are TGCAGTGCTAGAGGCTTGAATTTGGTGGGTACGGGTACGTCAGATACGCAGTATTTT. This sequence encodes CSARGLNLVGTGTSDTQYF.

The count of this clonotype is one. The chain is built from TRBV18 and TRBJ1-5; 8 bases agree with TRBD1. This CDR3 comprises 14 residues. Unmatched junction bases numbered 3, after V lost 3 bases and J lost 5 bases. Germline CDR1 and CDR2: KGHSH and LQKENI. DNA of the CDR3: TGTGCCAGCTCACCGACAGGGGTCGATCAGCCCCAGCATTTT. It codes for CASSPTGVDQPQHF.

This rearrangement joins TRBV6-2 or TRBV6-3 to TRBJ2-2; D unclear. Trimming pared 4 bases from V and 0 bases from J, leaving 9 bases between. This CDR3 has 15 residues. Germline CDR1 MNHEY, CDR2 SVGEGT. The CDR3 loop is CASSLNSANTGELFF. The CDR3 DNA reads as TGTGCCAGCAGTTTAAACAGCGCGAACACCGGGGAGCTGTTTTTT.

The genes are TRBV20-1 and TRBJ2-3; D is tentatively TRBD1 or TRBD2 (5 bases each). Trimming took 4 bases from V and 2 from J, leaving 16 bases between them. The germline gives CDR1 DFQATT, CDR2 SNEGSKA (reference sequence). The length of the CDR3 is 15 residues. The CDR3 DNA is TGCAGTGCTATCCGCCAGAGGGGCCTCACAGATACGCAGTATTTT. The encoded protein is CSAIRQRGLTDTQYF.